This TCR beta chain was captured in a study of blood T cell repertoires in COVID-19. The overall study: PBMCs, B-cell-depleted T cells, or T cells were the source of the cDNA or gDNA that made up the material.

This CDR3 has 15 residues. The ends lost 1 base at V and 3 bases at J; junction bases unmatched: 4. Germline V CDR1 and CDR2: LGHDT, YNNKEL (reference sequence). In the original analysis: Reference gene primer amplification gave nucleated cell count estimates. Here immunoSEQ multiplex PCR was the method, and the copy in TCRdb shows in-frame clones only, minus some. V and J calls and clone size follow that table, whereas D and trimming were derived from the DNA. The data contain fewer than 200,000 clones, roughly 91% of them singletons. The chain links TRBV3-1 (or the pseudogene TRBV3-2) to TRBJ2-7; TRBD2 matches at 9 bases. This receptor was taken from a middle-aged man with active or convalescent COVID-19. The sequenced sample was peripheral blood. The CDR3 sequence is CASSQGTSVNYEQYF. The CDR3 region has the DNA TGTGCCAGCAGCCAAGGGACTAGCGTAAACTACGAGCAGTACTTC.